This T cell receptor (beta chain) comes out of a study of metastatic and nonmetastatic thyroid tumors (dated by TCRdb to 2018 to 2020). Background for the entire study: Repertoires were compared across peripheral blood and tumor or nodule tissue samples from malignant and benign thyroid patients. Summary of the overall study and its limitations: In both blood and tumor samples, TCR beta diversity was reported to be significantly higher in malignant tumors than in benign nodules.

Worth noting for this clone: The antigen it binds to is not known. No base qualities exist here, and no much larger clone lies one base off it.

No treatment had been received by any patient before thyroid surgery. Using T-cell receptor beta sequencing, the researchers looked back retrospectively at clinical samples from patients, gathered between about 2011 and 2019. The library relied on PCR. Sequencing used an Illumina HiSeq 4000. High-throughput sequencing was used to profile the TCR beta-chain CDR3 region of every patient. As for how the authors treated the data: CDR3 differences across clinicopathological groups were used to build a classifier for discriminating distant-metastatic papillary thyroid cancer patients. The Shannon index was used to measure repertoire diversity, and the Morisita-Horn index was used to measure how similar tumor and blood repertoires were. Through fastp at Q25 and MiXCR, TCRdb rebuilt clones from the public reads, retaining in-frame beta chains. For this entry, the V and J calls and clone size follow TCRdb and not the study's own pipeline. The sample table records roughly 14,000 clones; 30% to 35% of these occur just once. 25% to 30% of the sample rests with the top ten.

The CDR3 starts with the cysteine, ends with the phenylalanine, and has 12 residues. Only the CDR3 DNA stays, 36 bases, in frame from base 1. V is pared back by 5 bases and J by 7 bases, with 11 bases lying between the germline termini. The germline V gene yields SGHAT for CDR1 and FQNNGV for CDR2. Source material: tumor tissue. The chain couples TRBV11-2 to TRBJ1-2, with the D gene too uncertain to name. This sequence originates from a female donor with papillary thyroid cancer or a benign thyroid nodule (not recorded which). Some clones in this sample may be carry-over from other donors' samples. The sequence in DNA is TGTGCCAGCAGCCTAGGGCAGTTTGGCTACACCTTC. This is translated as CASSLGQFGYTF.